The 21 T cell receptor beta chains reported below all come from one sample, sequenced in a study of T cells after yellow fever vaccination (dated by TCRdb to the late 2010s). The treatment or condition tag for this specimen amounts to: live attenuated yellow fever vaccine strain. Library preparation employed 5' RACE. TCRdb names Illumina NovaSeq 6000 as the instrument used. TCRdb cleaned the public reads at Q25 with fastp, built clones with MiXCR and kept in-frame beta chains. Rows are combined by CDR3 protein, so each entry shows the most common genes and DNA. The sample includes some 400,000 distinct CDR3 sequences, with approximately 18% observed a single time. Jointly, the top ten make up roughly 19% of the sample. Material: PBMCs, obtained before the yellow fever booster vaccination. These receptors all come from a man between 18 and 29 years old who received the YFV17D yellow fever vaccine.

This clonotype was picked up a small number of times. The chain joins TRBV6-1 to TRBJ2-7; D uncertain. Germline values: CDR1 MNHNS, CDR2 SASEGT. This CDR3 spans 13 amino acids. V lost 3 bases to trimming and J lost 0 bases, with 6 bases between them. CDR3 DNA sequence: TGTGCCAGCAGTGAGGGCATCTCCTACGAGCAGTACGTC. Its translation: CASSEGISYEQYV.

This clonotype came up a few times. This chain uses TRBV25-1 with TRBJ2-7, with D possibly being TRBD1 (6 bases). CDR3 length equals 13 residues. CDR1 and CDR2 from the germline V gene are MGHDK and SYGVNS. The V end was cut by 5 bases, the J end by 3 bases, with 11 bases between. The CDR3 loop is CASSPKDSYEQYV. In DNA form, the CDR3 reads TGTGCCAGCAGTCCAAAGGACAGCTACGAGCAGTACGTC.

V gene TRBV28 combines with J gene TRBJ1-1, with D uncertain. Germline assignment: CDR1 MDHEN and CDR2 SYDVKM. The ends were cut back, 8 bases at V and 4 bases at J, with 5 bases in the middle. The length of the CDR3 is 10 residues. The CDR3, as DNA: TGTGCCAGCGTGAGCACTGAAGCTTTCTTT. Translated: CASVSTEAFF.

This clonotype was seen repeatedly, ten times or more. This chain joins TRBV5-1 and TRBJ2-5; tentative D call: TRBD2 (5 bases). Trimming stripped 0 bases from V and 5 bases from J, with 11 bases between. The CDR3 is made up of 14 amino acids. Germline CDR1 reads SGHRS; CDR2 reads YFSETQ. The CDR3 loop reads CASSLDIERETQYF. As DNA, the CDR3 is TGCGCCAGCAGCTTGGATATCGAGCGGGAGACCCAGTACTTC.

This clonotype has just a few counts. The chain employs TRBV20-1 and TRBJ2-5, with 7 bases that match TRBD2. CDR3 length: 15 amino acids. After removal of 5 bases from V and 7 bases from J, the junction contained 16 bases not matched to a gene. The V gene's germline CDR1 is DFQATT and CDR2 SNEGSKA (reference sequence). The CDR3 region is CSALSGATGGGTQYF. The CDR3 nucleotides read TGCAGTGCTCTAAGCGGGGCCACGGGGGGTGGGACCCAGTACTTC.

The chain combines TRBV11-2 with TRBJ2-5; TRBD2 matches at 8 bases. CDR3 length equals 15 residues. Germline values: CDR1 SGHAT, CDR2 FQNNGV. Trimming at V came to 1 base and at J to 2 bases, leaving 3 bases not matched to a gene. This chain's CDR3 is CASSLAGGRQETQYF. CDR3 nucleotides: TGTGCCAGCAGCTTAGCGGGGGGGAGACAAGAGACCCAGTACTTC.

This clonotype was observed a few times. The rearrangement joins TRBV13 to TRBJ2-1, with a tentative D call TRBD2 (6 bases). The V gene's germline CDR1 is PRHDT and CDR2 FYEKMQ (reference sequence). CDR3 length equals 14 residues. V was shortened by 4 bases and J by 6 bases, with 13 bases between the two germline ends. In DNA, the CDR3 is TGTGCCAGCAGCTCTGGAGGGACCCTCAATGAGCAGTTCTTC. Its protein is CASSSGGTLNEQFF.

The chain has TRBV28 and TRBJ2-3; 8 bases are a match to TRBD1. This CDR3 comprises 13 residues. Germline V CDR1 and CDR2: MDHEN, SYDVKM. The trim removed 8 bases at V and 4 bases at J, leaving 5 bases unmatched. In DNA, the CDR3 is TGTGCCAGCCTCGGACAGGGTGCAGATACGCAGTATTTT. Translated: CASLGQGADTQYF. Full variable domain (outside the CDR3, taken from reference TRBV28 and TRBJ2-3): DVKVTQSSRYLVKRTGEKVFLECVQDMDHENMFWYRQDPGLGLRLIYFSYDVKMKEKGDIPEGYSVSREKKERFSLILESASTNQTSMYLCASLGQGADTQYFGPGTRLTVL.

This chain joins TRBV7-3 and TRBJ2-7, with a weak D call TRBD2 (6 bases). CDR3 length: 15 amino acids. Germline CDR1 SGHTA, CDR2 FQGTGA. The V gene lost 4 bases and the J gene lost 0 bases, with 13 bases spanning the gap. The CDR3 protein is CASSYPTGDSYEQYF. DNA of the CDR3: TGTGCCAGCAGCTACCCTACGGGGGACTCCTACGAGCAGTACTTC. Full variable domain (rest looked up from reference TRBV7-3 and TRBJ2-7): GAGVSQTPSNKVTEKGKYVELRCDPISGHTALYWYRQSLGQGPEFLIYFQGTGAADDSGLPNDRFFAVRPEGSVSTLKIQRTERGDSAVYLCASSYPTGDSYEQYFGPGTRLTVT.

The chain joins TRBV11-3 to TRBJ2-1; 13 bases line up with TRBD2. Germline assignment: CDR1 SGHNT and CDR2 YENEEA. This CDR3 has 15 residues. V trimming: 5 bases; J trimming: 9 bases; junction bases outside the gene matches: 7. CDR3 bases: TGTGCCAGCAGCCCCGGGACTAGCGGGGTTGGTGAGCAGTTCTTC. The encoded protein is CASSPGTSGVGEQFF. Complete variable domain (other parts from reference TRBV11-3 and TRBJ2-1): EAGVVQSPRYKIIEKKQPVAFWCNPISGHNTLYWYLQNLGQGPELLIRYENEEAVDDSQLPKDRFSAERLKGVDSTLKIQPAELGDSAVYLCASSPGTSGVGEQFFGPGTRLTVL.

This clonotype has more than one count but fewer than ten. The chain has TRBV5-1 and TRBJ2-2; unclear D gene. The CDR3 contains 16 residues. Germline CDR1 reads SGHRS; CDR2 reads YFSETQ. Trimming removed 0 bases at V and 4 bases at J, with 13 bases between. The CDR3 DNA is TGCGCCAGCAGCTTGGCTGGTGGCTACCCCACCGGGGAGCTGTTTTTT. Encoded protein: CASSLAGGYPTGELFF.

Points on this clonotype: Relative to the germline gene, one junction end is altered; a read error may explain this. V and J are TRBV24-1 and TRBJ1-2; D gene unclear. The CDR3 length is 12 residues. Per germline, CDR1 KGHDR and CDR2 SFDVKD. In DNA, the CDR3 is TGTGCCACCAGTGATCCTAACTTTGGCTACACCTTC. Its translation: CATSDPNFGYTF.

The CDR3 bases are TGTGCCAGCAGCTTGTATACCAGTGGCTACACCTTC. Translated: CASSLYTSGYTF. The V gene is TRBV7-2, the J gene TRBJ1-2, with D uncertain. V was clipped by 3 bases and J by 7 bases, with 9 bases between them. The CDR3 is 12 amino acids. The germline V gene has CDR1 SGHTA and CDR2 FQGNSA.

V usage is TRBV4-2 and J usage is TRBJ2-3; D is undetermined. The germline V gene encodes CDR1 LGHNA and CDR2 YNFKEQ. V lost 2 bases, J lost 0 bases, and 6 bases lay in between. The CDR3 has 14 amino acids. The CDR3 spells CASSQQLSTDTQYF. CDR3 in DNA: TGTGCCAGCAGCCAACAGCTGAGCACAGATACGCAGTATTTT.

This clonotype was seen many times. This chain uses TRBV2 with TRBJ2-3; the D is unclear. The length of the CDR3 is 12 residues. The V end was cut by 6 bases, the J end by 2 bases, with 6 bases between. Germline loops: CDR1 SNHLY, CDR2 FYNNEI. The CDR3 loop reads CASRPLTDTQYF. CDR3 sequence (DNA): TGTGCCAGCAGGCCCCTCACAGATACGCAGTATTTT.

This clonotype has just a few counts. V is TRBV20-1 and J is TRBJ2-7; D gene ambiguous. Germline V gene data show CDR1 as DFQATT and CDR2 as SNEGSKA (reference sequence). This CDR3 has 15 amino acids. With 5 bases removed from V and 2 bases from J, the gap between germline ends came to 19 bases. The CDR3 sequence is CSAPRTEPATYEQYV. CDR3 sequence (DNA): TGCAGTGCTCCGCGGACGGAGCCCGCCACCTACGAGCAGTACGTC.

This clonotype was found a few times. This chain connects TRBV15 to TRBJ1-1, with 7 bases lining up with TRBD1. Trimming at V came to 2 bases and at J to 1 base, leaving 4 bases not matched to a gene. The CDR3 covers 15 residues. The germline V gene encodes CDR1 LNHNV and CDR2 YYDKDF (reference sequence). This CDR3 is CATSRSQGGNTEAFF. Written as DNA, the CDR3 is TGTGCCACCAGCAGATCTCAGGGGGGGAACACTGAAGCTTTCTTT.

This chain links TRBV7-2 with TRBJ2-7, with D maybe TRBD2 (7 bases). The length of the CDR3 is 13 residues. Germline CDR1 and CDR2: SGHTA and FQGNSA. V lost 0 bases and J lost 6, with 9 bases in between. The CDR3 DNA reads as TGTGCCAGCAGCTTAGCGGGGGGGCTCGAGCAGTACGTC. Translated, it gives CASSLAGGLEQYV.

The chain is built from TRBV20-1 and TRBJ2-4; possibly TRBD1 for D (6 bases). CDR3 length: 14 residues. Trimming cost V 6 bases and J 0 bases, with 12 bases left between them. Looked up from germline, CDR1 is DFQATT and CDR2 is SNEGSKA (reference sequence). Written as DNA, the CDR3 is TGCAGTGCCGTGGGACAATTAGCCAAAAACATTCAGTACTTC. This encodes CSAVGQLAKNIQYF.

This clonotype was counted between two and nine times. The rearrangement links TRBV6-2 or TRBV6-3 to TRBJ2-7; D unresolved. Germline CDR1 and CDR2: MNHEY and SVGEGT. This CDR3 comprises 12 residues. The V end lost 6 bases, the J end lost 1 base, and 7 bases lay between the germline ends. CDR3: CASSDGSYEQYV. Here the CDR3 DNA reads TGTGCCAGCAGCGACGGATCCTACGAGCAGTACGTC.

In this sample, this clonotype turned up a few times. The V call is TRBV18, the J call TRBJ1-1; D is possibly TRBD1 (6 bases). V was clipped by 2 bases and J by 4 bases, with 14 bases between them. Germline V gene sequence: CDR1 KGHSH, CDR2 LQKENI. The CDR3 length is 15 residues. The CDR3 nucleotides read TGTGCCAGCTCACCATCTCTGGAGGGGGGCACTGAAGCTTTCTTT. Its translation: CASSPSLEGGTEAFF.